This is a list of T cell receptor beta chains from one sample in a study of blood T cells in healthy people across ages. MiXCR was run by TCRdb on the 5' RACE reads, yielding one entry per CDR3 protein. The sample lists about 680,000 distinct CDR3 sequences; about half were seen once. Sequencing input: blood. The receptors were gathered from an older woman in good health. CDR3s include the opening cysteine and the closing phenylalanine or tryptophan. D genes are given only for firm matches. Size values are once, few and many counts, or a class for expanded clones, and some rows have none.

v_gene: TRBV20-1; abundance: .; j_gene: TRBJ2-3; d_gene: TRBD2; CDR3nt: TGCAGTGCTAGTGGATTAGCGGGAGGGAGCACAGATACGCAGTATTTT; CDR3aa: CSASGLAGGSTDTQYF
v_gene: TRBV25-1; abundance: few; j_gene: TRBJ2-7; d_gene: TRBD1; CDR3nt: TGTGCCAGCCATGACAGGGGCCTCGTCGAGCAGTACTTC; CDR3aa: CASHDRGLVEQYF
v_gene: TRBV9; abundance: .; j_gene: TRBJ2-7; d_gene: TRBD2; CDR3nt: TGTGCCAGCAGCGCCGGGAGGGCCAACTCCTACGAGCAGTACTTC; CDR3aa: CASSAGRANSYEQYF
v_gene: TRBV6-1; abundance: .; j_gene: TRBJ2-7; d_gene: .; CDR3nt: TGTGCCAGCAGTGTCTCCCTAGCCTACGAGCAGTACTTC; CDR3aa: CASSVSLAYEQYF
v_gene: TRBV24-1; abundance: .; j_gene: TRBJ2-7; d_gene: TRBD2; CDR3nt: TGTGCCACCAGTGATTCACTAGCGGGAATCTACGAGCAGTACTTC; CDR3aa: CATSDSLAGIYEQYF
v_gene: TRBV20-1; abundance: .; j_gene: TRBJ2-3; d_gene: .; CDR3nt: TGCAGTGCTAGAGATCTTAGGTTCGGGACAGATACGCAGTATTTT; CDR3aa: CSARDLRFGTDTQYF
v_gene: TRBV6-1; abundance: .; j_gene: TRBJ1-2; d_gene: .; CDR3nt: TGTGCCAGCATGGCAGGGGAGGTCTATGGCTACACCTTC; CDR3aa: CASMAGEVYGYTF
v_gene: TRBV7-2; abundance: .; j_gene: TRBJ2-4; d_gene: .; CDR3nt: TGTGCCAGCAGCTCCCTCCTAGCCAAAAACATTCAGTACTTC; CDR3aa: CASSSLLAKNIQYF
v_gene: TRBV5-6; abundance: few; j_gene: TRBJ1-2; d_gene: .; CDR3nt: TGTGCCAGCAGCTTAGAAACAGGGATTGGGGATGGCTACACCTTC; CDR3aa: CASSLETGIGDGYTF
v_gene: TRBV28; abundance: .; j_gene: TRBJ2-5; d_gene: .; CDR3nt: TGTGCCAGCGGGGACACGGCGACGGAGACCCAGTACTTC; CDR3aa: CASGDTATETQYF
v_gene: TRBV7-2; abundance: .; j_gene: TRBJ2-6; d_gene: .; CDR3nt: TGTGCCAGCAGCTTAGAGGTCAGGGGAGCTGGGGCCAACGTCCTGACTTTC; CDR3aa: CASSLEVRGAGANVLTF
v_gene: TRBV6-1; abundance: few; j_gene: TRBJ2-5; d_gene: TRBD2; CDR3nt: TGTGCCAGCAGTGCCGACGGGACTAGTTTTGAGACCCAGTACTTC; CDR3aa: CASSADGTSFETQYF
v_gene: TRBV20-1; abundance: .; j_gene: TRBJ2-1; d_gene: .; CDR3nt: TGCAGTGCTAGAGATCAAGGAGTTGAGCAGTTCTTC; CDR3aa: CSARDQGVEQFF
v_gene: TRBV5-1; abundance: few; j_gene: TRBJ1-5; d_gene: .; CDR3nt: TGCGCCAGCAGCTTGGAGGGAGGTAATCAGCCCCAGCATTTT; CDR3aa: CASSLEGGNQPQHF
v_gene: TRBV20-1; abundance: .; j_gene: TRBJ2-5; d_gene: .; CDR3nt: TGCAGTGCTGGGACTTTCAAAGAGACCCAGTACTTC; CDR3aa: CSAGTFKETQYF
v_gene: TRBV5-1; abundance: .; j_gene: TRBJ2-5; d_gene: TRBD1; CDR3nt: TGCGCCAGCAGCAAGGACAGGGGGTTGGAGACCCAGTACTTC; CDR3aa: CASSKDRGLETQYF
v_gene: TRBV6-5; abundance: .; j_gene: TRBJ2-1; d_gene: .; CDR3nt: TGTGCCAGCAGTTACACGAGCAGGCAGGACTATATTGGTGAGCAGTTCTTC; CDR3aa: CASSYTSRQDYIGEQFF
v_gene: TRBV20-1; abundance: .; j_gene: TRBJ2-1; d_gene: .; CDR3nt: TGCAGTGCTAGTTTTCCCGGGTTCTACAATGAGCAGTTCTTC; CDR3aa: CSASFPGFYNEQFF
v_gene: TRBV20-1; abundance: .; j_gene: TRBJ1-2; d_gene: .; CDR3nt: TGCAGTGCTAGAGTAACGTCACGAGGTGCGAGCTATGGCTACACCTTC; CDR3aa: CSARVTSRGASYGYTF
v_gene: TRBV24-1; abundance: .; j_gene: TRBJ2-7; d_gene: .; CDR3nt: TGTGCCACCAGCGCCGAAGGGCTTCGGGAGCAGTACTTC; CDR3aa: CATSAEGLREQYF
v_gene: TRBV5-5; abundance: .; j_gene: TRBJ2-5; d_gene: .; CDR3nt: TGTGCCAGCAGCTTGGCCTTAACCCACCAAGAGACCCAGTACTTC; CDR3aa: CASSLALTHQETQYF
v_gene: TRBV7-2; abundance: .; j_gene: TRBJ2-4; d_gene: .; CDR3nt: TGTGCCAGCAACCTGGGACATAATGGAGAACAGTACTTC; CDR3aa: CASNLGHNGEQYF
v_gene: TRBV11-2; abundance: .; j_gene: TRBJ2-5; d_gene: .; CDR3nt: TGTGCCAGCAGCCGCACGGTGCAAGAGACCCAGTACTTC; CDR3aa: CASSRTVQETQYF
v_gene: TRBV7-2; abundance: .; j_gene: TRBJ2-4; d_gene: .; CDR3nt: TGTGCCAGCGGATGGACGGGAAACATTCAGTACTTC; CDR3aa: CASGWTGNIQYF
v_gene: TRBV29-1; abundance: few; j_gene: TRBJ2-4; d_gene: .; CDR3nt: TGCAGCGTGGCGGCGGCAGCCAAAAACATTCAGTACTTC; CDR3aa: CSVAAAAKNIQYF
v_gene: TRBV6-2/TRBV6-3; abundance: .; j_gene: TRBJ2-1; d_gene: .; CDR3nt: TGTGCCAGCAGTTACTCTCTGGGGGCCCGCGGTGAGCAGTTCTTC; CDR3aa: CASSYSLGARGEQFF
v_gene: TRBV20-1; abundance: .; j_gene: TRBJ1-4; d_gene: TRBD1; CDR3nt: TGCAGTGCTAGCGGACAGGTTGCGGGAAAACTGTTTTTT; CDR3aa: CSASGQVAGKLFF
v_gene: TRBV7-8; abundance: few; j_gene: TRBJ2-5; d_gene: .; CDR3nt: TGTGCCAGCAGCTTAGGTGGGGGGCGAGAGACCCAGTACTTC; CDR3aa: CASSLGGGRETQYF
v_gene: TRBV20-1; abundance: .; j_gene: TRBJ2-6; d_gene: .; CDR3nt: TGCAGTGCTAGAGTCGCTAGCGTACATACCTCTGGGGCCAACGTCCTGACTTTC; CDR3aa: CSARVASVHTSGANVLTF
v_gene: TRBV15; abundance: .; j_gene: TRBJ1-5; d_gene: .; CDR3nt: TGTGCCACCAGCACGGTAAGGGGAGACTATCAGCCCCAGCATTTT; CDR3aa: CATSTVRGDYQPQHF
v_gene: TRBV20-1; abundance: .; j_gene: TRBJ1-5; d_gene: .; CDR3nt: TGCAGTGCTAGTGAGAACGGGAGACGGAATCAGCCCCAGCATTTT; CDR3aa: CSASENGRRNQPQHF
v_gene: TRBV5-1; abundance: .; j_gene: TRBJ2-1; d_gene: TRBD1; CDR3nt: TGCGCCAGCAGCACAACAATTGCCGGGACAGGGGATCGTGAGCAGTTCTTC; CDR3aa: CASSTTIAGTGDREQFF
v_gene: TRBV7-9; abundance: .; j_gene: TRBJ2-1; d_gene: .; CDR3nt: TGTGCCAGCAGCTTATTAAGCGGCTCCTACAATGAGCAGTTCTTC; CDR3aa: CASSLLSGSYNEQFF
v_gene: TRBV14; abundance: once; j_gene: TRBJ2-1; d_gene: TRBD2; CDR3nt: TGTGCCAGCAGCCCGGTTTGGACTAGCGGGAGTAAGCAGTTCTTC; CDR3aa: CASSPVWTSGSKQFF
v_gene: TRBV7-3; abundance: .; j_gene: TRBJ2-7; d_gene: .; CDR3nt: TGTACCAGCAGCCCCGACAGGAACATGGCCCAGTACTTC; CDR3aa: CTSSPDRNMAQYF
v_gene: TRBV6-6; abundance: many; j_gene: TRBJ2-7; d_gene: .; CDR3nt: TGTGCCAGCAGCCCCGCCTACGAGCAGTACTTC; CDR3aa: CASSPAYEQYF
v_gene: TRBV15; abundance: .; j_gene: TRBJ2-4; d_gene: .; CDR3nt: TGTGCCACCAGCAGGAGGGGCTCTGGAAACATTCAGTACTTC; CDR3aa: CATSRRGSGNIQYF
v_gene: TRBV2; abundance: .; j_gene: TRBJ2-4; d_gene: .; CDR3nt: TGTGCCAGACAGGGTGGACAGAACATTCAGTACTTC; CDR3aa: CARQGGQNIQYF
v_gene: TRBV29-1; abundance: few; j_gene: TRBJ2-7; d_gene: .; CDR3nt: TGCAGCGCGCTCCAGGGCTCCTACGAGCAGTACTTC; CDR3aa: CSALQGSYEQYF
v_gene: TRBV20-1; abundance: .; j_gene: TRBJ2-3; d_gene: TRBD2; CDR3nt: TGCAGTGCTAGAGGGGGACTAGCGGGAGGGAGGAGCACAGATACGCAGTATTTT; CDR3aa: CSARGGLAGGRSTDTQYF
v_gene: TRBV29-1; abundance: few; j_gene: TRBJ1-5; d_gene: .; CDR3nt: TGCAGCGTTGGGGGCAGCAACAATCAGCCCCAGCATTTT; CDR3aa: CSVGGSNNQPQHF
v_gene: TRBV29-1; abundance: .; j_gene: TRBJ2-3; d_gene: TRBD1; CDR3nt: TGCAGCGCTAGGGGACAGGCCTCATACCCCGATACGCAGTATTTT; CDR3aa: CSARGQASYPDTQYF
v_gene: TRBV28; abundance: .; j_gene: TRBJ2-7; d_gene: .; CDR3nt: TGTGCCAGCAGTTTATCTGGGGACGTGGAGCAGGACGAGCAGTACTTC; CDR3aa: CASSLSGDVEQDEQYF
v_gene: TRBV6-2/TRBV6-3; abundance: .; j_gene: TRBJ2-7; d_gene: .; CDR3nt: TGTGCCAGCAGTTACTCCGGGGCAGGGATCACCTACGAGCAGTACTTC; CDR3aa: CASSYSGAGITYEQYF
v_gene: TRBV9; abundance: .; j_gene: TRBJ2-1; d_gene: TRBD2; CDR3nt: TGTGCCAGCAGCATGACTAGCGGAATCGAGCAGTTCTTC; CDR3aa: CASSMTSGIEQFF
v_gene: TRBV3-1; abundance: .; j_gene: TRBJ2-1; d_gene: .; CDR3nt: TGTGCCAGCAGCCCTTGGGGAAGCAATGAGCAGTTCTTC; CDR3aa: CASSPWGSNEQFF
v_gene: TRBV27; abundance: .; j_gene: TRBJ1-4; d_gene: TRBD1; CDR3nt: TGTGCCAGCAGTCAACAGGGGAATGGGGGAAAACTGTTTTTT; CDR3aa: CASSQQGNGGKLFF
v_gene: TRBV5-5; abundance: .; j_gene: TRBJ1-1; d_gene: TRBD1; CDR3nt: TGTGCCAGCAGCCTAGGGGACAGGAGAGTGGGAGTCCAAACCGCTGAAGCTTTCTTT; CDR3aa: CASSLGDRRVGVQTAEAFF
v_gene: TRBV29-1; abundance: few; j_gene: TRBJ2-3; d_gene: .; CDR3nt: TGCAGCGTTGGTCCAGGGTTAGAATACACAGATACGCAGTATTTT; CDR3aa: CSVGPGLEYTDTQYF
v_gene: TRBV6-5; abundance: .; j_gene: TRBJ1-6; d_gene: TRBD1; CDR3nt: TGTGCCAGCAGTAGGGGACAGAGCTCCTATAATTCACCCCTCCACTTT; CDR3aa: CASSRGQSSYNSPLHF
v_gene: TRBV5-6; abundance: .; j_gene: TRBJ2-3; d_gene: .; CDR3nt: TGTGCCAGCACCAATGGAATCTCCGGGAGAACATTCACAGATACGCAGTATTTT; CDR3aa: CASTNGISGRTFTDTQYF
v_gene: TRBV11-1; abundance: many; j_gene: TRBJ2-1; d_gene: TRBD1; CDR3nt: TGTGCCAGCGGACGACAGGGACCTAGGAATGAGCAGTTCTTC; CDR3aa: CASGRQGPRNEQFF
v_gene: TRBV4-2; abundance: .; j_gene: TRBJ2-7; d_gene: TRBD2; CDR3nt: TGTGCCAGCAGCCGGACAGCGGGAGTACGGAATGAGCAGTACTTC; CDR3aa: CASSRTAGVRNEQYF
v_gene: TRBV20-1; abundance: .; j_gene: TRBJ1-1; d_gene: .; CDR3nt: TGCAGTGCTAGTAGCGGGGAGGTTACTGAAGCTTTCTTT; CDR3aa: CSASSGEVTEAFF
v_gene: TRBV20-1; abundance: .; j_gene: TRBJ1-5; d_gene: TRBD1; CDR3nt: TGCAGTGCAAATACCGGGACAGGGGGCGGATATCAGCCCCAGCATTTT; CDR3aa: CSANTGTGGGYQPQHF
v_gene: TRBV5-1; abundance: .; j_gene: TRBJ2-6; d_gene: TRBD1; CDR3nt: TGCGCCAGCAGCTTGAGACCCGGGACAGTAAGCTCTGGGGCCAACGTCCTGACTTTC; CDR3aa: CASSLRPGTVSSGANVLTF
v_gene: TRBV7-2; abundance: .; j_gene: TRBJ2-7; d_gene: TRBD2; CDR3nt: TGTGCCAGCAGCCTGACTAGCGGGAAGACCTACGTGCAGTACTTC; CDR3aa: CASSLTSGKTYVQYF
v_gene: TRBV7-2; abundance: .; j_gene: TRBJ1-3; d_gene: .; CDR3nt: TGTGCCAGCAGCCAGATTTCAGGGCTATTCTCTGGAAACACCATATATTTT; CDR3aa: CASSQISGLFSGNTIYF
v_gene: TRBV29-1; abundance: many; j_gene: TRBJ2-3; d_gene: TRBD1; CDR3nt: TGCAGCGTCCTTGGACAGGGGGCCCCAGATACGCAGTATTTT; CDR3aa: CSVLGQGAPDTQYF
v_gene: TRBV7-2; abundance: .; j_gene: TRBJ2-1; d_gene: TRBD2; CDR3nt: TGTGCCAGCCTGGGCGGGAGGGACTACAATGAGCAGTTCTTC; CDR3aa: CASLGGRDYNEQFF